The 12 T cell receptor beta chains below come from one sample, sequenced in a study of T cell repertoires in cytomegalovirus infection. TCRdb re-analysed the reads in MiXCR, keeping a single row per CDR3 protein. This repertoire shows roughly 600,000 distinct CDR3 sequences, roughly 26% found once; its top ten account for roughly 8%. Sequencing was performed on CD8+ T cells from PBMCs. The receptors originated from a human donor in good health (CMV status not recorded). Some clones in this sample may be carry-over from other donors' samples.

At least ten counts were recorded for this clonotype. The rearrangement joins TRBV7-6 to TRBJ2-1; D gene ambiguous. The CDR3 extends over 14 amino acids. V was trimmed by 3 bases and J by 6 bases, leaving 12 bases between them. Looked up from germline, CDR1 is SGHVS and CDR2 is FNYEAQ. CDR3: CASSFGGSPNEQFF. DNA of the CDR3: TGTGCCAGCAGCTTTGGTGGGTCCCCCAATGAGCAGTTCTTC.

The rearrangement joins TRBV28 to TRBJ1-6; 8 bases align to TRBD1. The CDR3 extends over 16 amino acids. Germline loops: CDR1 MDHEN, CDR2 SYDVKM. V gave up 5 bases and J gave up 9 bases; unmatched junction bases: 12. CDR3 in DNA: TGTGCCAGCAGTGCCACCGGGACAGGACCCCTTTCACCCCTCCACTTT. Translation gives CASSATGTGPLSPLHF.

The table lists this clonotype with a few counts. J is TRBJ2-1 and V is TRBV12-3 or TRBV12-4, with a possible D match to TRBD2 (5 bases). The CDR3 sequence is 14 residues long. The V end was cut by 3 bases, the J end by 8 bases, with 14 bases between. In DNA, the CDR3 is TGTGCCAGCAGTTTCCTCGGACTCACCGATGAGCAGTTCTTC. This gives the protein CASSFLGLTDEQFF.

This chain uses TRBV7-9 with TRBJ1-1, with 8 bases matching TRBD1. Germline CDR1 reads SEHNR; CDR2 reads FQNEAQ (reference sequence). J lost 1 base, V lost 1 base, and 11 bases had no gene match. The CDR3 consists of 18 residues. The CDR3 sequence: CASSLGGGRGRRNTEAFF. In DNA, the CDR3 is TGTGCCAGCAGCTTAGGGGGGGGCAGGGGGCGACGGAACACTGAAGCTTTCTTT. Using reference TRBV7-9 and TRBJ1-1 for the parts outside the CDR3, the full variable domain is DTGVSQNPRHKITKRGQNVTFRCDPISEHNRLYWYRQTLGQGPEFLTYFQNEAQLEKSRLLSDRFSAERPKGSFSTLEIQRTEQGDSAMYLCASSLGGGRGRRNTEAFFGQGTRLTVV.

This clonotype showed up many times. The chain uses TRBV10-1 and TRBJ2-1, with D perhaps matching TRBD2 (5 bases). The CDR3 is 10 amino acids. Between the trimmed V and J ends, which lost 8 bases and 9 bases, there was a span of 8 bases. Germline assignment: CDR1 WNHNN and CDR2 SYGVQD (reference sequence). CDR3 in DNA: TGCGCCAGCCGGAGGAGTGAGCAGTTCTTC. The encoded protein is CASRRSEQFF.

This clonotype was recorded a few times. The rearrangement joins TRBV28 to TRBJ1-2, with D maybe TRBD1 (5 bases). The CDR3 sequence is 14 residues long. Germline CDR1 MDHEN, CDR2 SYDVKM. V lost 5 bases to trimming and J lost 4 bases, with 14 bases between them. The chain's CDR3 is CASSTREEPYGYTF. The CDR3 DNA follows: TGTGCCAGCAGTACCAGGGAAGAGCCCTATGGCTACACCTTC.

The chain joins TRBV28 to TRBJ2-1; 13 bases match TRBD2. The CDR3 loop spans 19 amino acids. Germline-derived CDR1 and CDR2 are MDHEN and SYDVKM. Unmatched junction bases numbered 11, after V lost 6 bases and J lost 0 bases. The CDR3 reads CASRTLAGGFVSSYNEQFF. The DNA for the CDR3 is TGTGCCAGCAGGACACTAGCGGGGGGGTTTGTTAGCTCCTACAATGAGCAGTTCTTC.

The sample holds a few counts of this clonotype. V is TRBV2 and J is TRBJ2-1; TRBD1 is a possible D gene (7 bases). CDR1 is SNHLY and CDR2 is FYNNEI in the germline V gene. Trimming took off 6 bases at V and 7 bases at J, with 10 bases between the two ends. This CDR3 contains 12 residues. The CDR3, as DNA: TGTGCCAGCAGGACAGGGAGGAATGAGCAGTTCTTC. Its translation is CASRTGRNEQFF.

There are a few counts of this clonotype. This rearrangement joins TRBV2 to TRBJ2-5; 9 nucleotides line up with TRBD2. The CDR3 runs 14 residues. The V gene end was trimmed by 4 bases and the J gene end by 5 bases; junction bases not matched to a gene: 5. Per germline, CDR1 SNHLY and CDR2 FYNNEI. In nucleotides, the CDR3 is TGTGCCAGCAGTGGGGGACTAGCAGGCGAGACCCAGTACTTC. Amino acids: CASSGGLAGETQYF.

This clonotype was detected ten times or more. The chain carries TRBV7-6 and TRBJ1-1; 9 bases align to TRBD1. V lost 3 bases and J lost 4; bases outside the gene matches: 0. The CDR3 is 13 residues long. The germline CDR1 and CDR2 sequences are SGHVS and FNYEAQ. The CDR3 DNA reads TGTGCCAGCAGCTTGACAGGGGGCACTGAAGCTTTCTTT. Amino acid sequence: CASSLTGGTEAFF. The full variable domain, rest sourced from reference TRBV7-6 and TRBJ1-1, is GAGVSQSPRYKVTKRGQDVALRCDPISGHVSLYWYRQALGQGPEFLTYFNYEAQQDKSGLPNDRFSAERPEGSISTLTIQRTEQRDSAMYRCASSLTGGTEAFFGQGTRLTVV.

In this sample, this clonotype turned up a few times. The CDR3 region is CSVVESTGLSLSGANVLTF. The CDR3 DNA reads as TGCAGCGTTGTCGAAAGCACAGGGCTATCCCTCTCTGGGGCCAACGTCCTGACTTTC. The gene calls are TRBV29-1 and TRBJ2-6; D may be TRBD1 (6 bases). Germline V gene sequence: CDR1 SQVTM, CDR2 ANQGSEA. This CDR3 is 19 amino acids long. Trimming removed 4 bases at V and 0 bases at J, with 22 bases between.

This clonotype was picked up a small number of times. The genes are TRBV20-1 and TRBJ2-5; 9 nucleotides line up with TRBD1. CDR3 size: 14 residues. Germline-derived CDR1 and CDR2 are DFQATT and SNEGSKA (reference sequence). Germline trimming cut 5 bases from V and 7 bases from J; bases unmatched to any gene: 11. For the CDR3, the DNA is TGCAGTGCTTACCGGGACAGGGTCGATGGGACCCAGTACTTC. Its translation: CSAYRDRVDGTQYF.